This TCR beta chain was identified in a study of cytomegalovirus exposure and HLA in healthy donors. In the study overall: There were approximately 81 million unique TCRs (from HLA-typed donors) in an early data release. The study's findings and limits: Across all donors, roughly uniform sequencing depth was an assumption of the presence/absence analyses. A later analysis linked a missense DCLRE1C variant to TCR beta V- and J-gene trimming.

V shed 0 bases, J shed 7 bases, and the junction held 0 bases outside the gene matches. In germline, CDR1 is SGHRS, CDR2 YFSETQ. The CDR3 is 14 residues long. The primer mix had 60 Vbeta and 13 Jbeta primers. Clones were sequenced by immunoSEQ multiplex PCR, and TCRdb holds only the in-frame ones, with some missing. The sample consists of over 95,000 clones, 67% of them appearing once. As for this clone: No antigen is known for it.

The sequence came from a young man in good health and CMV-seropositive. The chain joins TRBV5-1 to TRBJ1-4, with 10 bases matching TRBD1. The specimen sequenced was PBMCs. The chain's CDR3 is CASSLGTGGEKLFF. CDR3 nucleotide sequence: TGCGCCAGCAGCTTGGGGACAGGGGGTGAAAAACTGTTTTTT.